The sample holds one count of the clone carrying this TCR beta chain. This specimen comes from a study of radiotherapy plus CTLA-4 blockade in lung cancer. The CDR3 consists of 17 residues. V was clipped by 4 bases and J by 1 base; unmatched bases: 7. Germline CDR1 is LNHDA and CDR2 is SQIVND (reference sequence). Repertoires were generated with immunoSEQ multiplex PCR, while TCRdb's copy carries only in-frame clones and drops some. The profile covers some 12,000 clones, with 84% appearing a single time and 25% to 30% taken by the ten largest. The clonotype was recovered from a human donor with non-small cell lung cancer that progressed on radiotherapy plus ipilimumab. The rearrangement links TRBV19 to TRBJ1-3, with TRBD1 matching over 10 bases. The material sequenced was peripheral blood, taken from a patient treated with radiotherapy plus ipilimumab. The CDR3 sequence: CASSTTTGGFSGNTIYF. The CDR3 DNA sequence: TGTGCCAGTAGTACGACGACAGGGGGCTTTTCTGGAAACACCATATATTTT.